A selection of T cell receptor beta chains follows, all from one sample in a study of T-cell reconstitution after alpha-beta-depleted transplantation in children. Via MiXCR, TCRdb re-called the PCR reads, giving one row per CDR3 protein. The sample includes 150,000 to 200,000 distinct CDR3 sequences, about 6% of them seen just once. The material sequenced was PBMCs, taken before TCRalphabeta/CD19-depleted stem cell transplant. The receptors were sampled from a girl in the first two years of life with combined immunodeficiency, due to receive a stem cell transplant. Each CDR3 is given with its conserved first and last residue. D genes are given only for firm matches. Clone size is not always given. Where it is, it says once, few, many or a class for expanded clones.

V: TRBV5-5
size: many
D: TRBD1
J: TRBJ2-5
DNA: TGTGCCAGCAGCTTTTACGGACAGGGGGTATTCCAAGAGACCCAGTACTTC
CDR3: CASSFYGQGVFQETQYF

V: TRBV4-3
size: many
D: TRBD2
J: TRBJ2-7
DNA: TGCGCCAGCAGCCGGACTAGCGAAGACTACGAGCAGTACTTC
CDR3: CASSRTSEDYEQYF

V: TRBV3-1
size: many
D: TRBD2
J: TRBJ2-1
DNA: TGTGCCAGCAGCCAAGGGGGTAGCGGGATTTACAATGAGCAGTTCTTC
CDR3: CASSQGGSGIYNEQFF

V: TRBV7-9
size: few
D: TRBD1
J: TRBJ1-1
DNA: TGTGCCAGCAGCCTGGGACAGGGGCGATTTCACACTGAAGCTTTCTTT
CDR3: CASSLGQGRFHTEAFF

V: TRBV15
size: NA
D: TRBD1
J: TRBJ2-7
DNA: TGTGCCACCAGCCTCGGGACAGGGGGGTACGAGCAGTACTTC
CDR3: CATSLGTGGYEQYF

V: TRBV15
size: many
D: NA
J: TRBJ2-1
DNA: TGTGCCACCAGCAGAGTGGATGGTTCAGCGGTGAATGAGCAGTTCTTC
CDR3: CATSRVDGSAVNEQFF

V: TRBV5-1
size: many
D: TRBD1
J: TRBJ2-1
DNA: TGCGCCAGCAGCCGACAGGGGGGCTACAATGAGCAGTTCTTC
CDR3: CASSRQGGYNEQFF

V: TRBV9
size: many
D: NA
J: TRBJ2-3
DNA: TGTGCCAGCAGCGTAGCTGATACGCAGTATTTT
CDR3: CASSVADTQYF

V: TRBV24-1
size: many
D: NA
J: TRBJ2-1
DNA: TGTGCCACCAGCCCGGCCCACCGGGGCAATGAGCAGTTCTTC
CDR3: CATSPAHRGNEQFF

V: TRBV5-5
size: many
D: TRBD2
J: TRBJ2-1
DNA: TGTGCCAGCAGCGCCGGGGAGCGGGAGCTGGGCAATGAGCAGTTCTTC
CDR3: CASSAGERELGNEQFF

V: TRBV28
size: many
D: TRBD2
J: TRBJ2-1
DNA: TGTGCCAGCATGGAAGCGGGAAATGAGCAGTTCTTC
CDR3: CASMEAGNEQFF

V: TRBV2
size: many
D: TRBD1
J: TRBJ2-7
DNA: TGTGCCAGCACTCGGACAGGGTCTTGGGACGAGCAGTACTTC
CDR3: CASTRTGSWDEQYF

V: TRBV5-5
size: many
D: TRBD1
J: TRBJ1-1
DNA: TGTGCCAGCAGCGTCGCCGGACAGGGTGGCACTGAAGCTTTCTTT
CDR3: CASSVAGQGGTEAFF

V: TRBV4-3
size: once
D: NA
J: TRBJ2-2
DNA: TGCGCCAGCAGCCACCCTCTTGGTACCGGGGAGCTGTTTTTT
CDR3: CASSHPLGTGELFF

V: TRBV7-4
size: many
D: TRBD1
J: TRBJ2-3
DNA: TGTGCCAGCAGCTTAGAAGGGGGCTGCACAGATACGCAGTATTTT
CDR3: CASSLEGGCTDTQYF

V: TRBV11-2
size: many
D: TRBD2
J: TRBJ2-1
DNA: TGTGCCAGCAGCTTAGGGCTAGCGGGGTACGGTGAGCAGTTCTTC
CDR3: CASSLGLAGYGEQFF

V: TRBV7-2
size: many
D: TRBD2
J: TRBJ2-1
DNA: TGTGCCAGCAGCCCAGGTGCGGGAGCCGTCAATGAGCAGTTCTTC
CDR3: CASSPGAGAVNEQFF

V: TRBV20-1
size: NA
D: TRBD2
J: TRBJ2-1
DNA: TGCAGTGCTGCCCGGACTAGCTTAAATGAGCAGTTCTTC
CDR3: CSAARTSLNEQFF

V: TRBV6-1
size: few
D: NA
J: TRBJ2-7
DNA: TGTGCCAGCAGGCCTCAGGGTAACTACGAGCAGTACTTC
CDR3: CASRPQGNYEQYF

V: TRBV11-2
size: few
D: NA
J: TRBJ2-5
DNA: TGTGCCAGCAGCTTATTGTGGGGAGGACAAGAGACCCAGTACTTC
CDR3: CASSLLWGGQETQYF

V: TRBV11-1
size: many
D: NA
J: TRBJ2-6
DNA: TGTGCCAGCAGCTCAGCATCGGACAGTAACTCTGGGGCCAACGTCCTGACTTTC
CDR3: CASSSASDSNSGANVLTF

V: TRBV28
size: many
D: NA
J: TRBJ2-4
DNA: TGTGCCAGCAGTTTACCCCCCTCGGGCATTCAGTACTTC
CDR3: CASSLPPSGIQYF

V: TRBV29-1
size: NA
D: TRBD2
J: TRBJ2-5
DNA: TGCAGCGTTCCGGTAGCGGGCCAAGAGACCCAGTACTTC
CDR3: CSVPVAGQETQYF

V: TRBV13
size: few
D: NA
J: TRBJ2-6
DNA: TGTGCCAGCAGCGCTTGGGGGGGCCAGGGTACCTCTGGGGCCAACGTCCTGACTTTC
CDR3: CASSAWGGQGTSGANVLTF

V: TRBV15
size: few
D: NA
J: TRBJ2-6
DNA: TGTGCCACCTGGAGGGGCTCTGGGGCCAACGTCCTGACTTTC
CDR3: CATWRGSGANVLTF

V: TRBV7-3
size: many
D: NA
J: TRBJ2-3
DNA: TGTGCCAGCAGCTTATTATGGGGAGGCACAGATACGCAGTATTTT
CDR3: CASSLLWGGTDTQYF

V: TRBV13
size: few
D: NA
J: TRBJ1-4
DNA: TGTGCCAGCAGCTCCTCCGAGGGGGTTGTGACTGAAAAACTGTTTTTT
CDR3: CASSSSEGVVTEKLFF

V: TRBV18
size: NA
D: NA
J: TRBJ2-7
DNA: TGTGCCAGCTCACCTACCGACGGTCCCACCTACGAGCAGTACTTC
CDR3: CASSPTDGPTYEQYF

V: TRBV18
size: many
D: TRBD2
J: TRBJ2-5
DNA: TGTGCCAGCTCACGAACTAGCGGCCAAGAGACCCAGTACTTC
CDR3: CASSRTSGQETQYF

V: TRBV12-3/TRBV12-4
size: NA
D: NA
J: TRBJ1-6
DNA: TGTGCCAGCAGTTTACGGATTGGAAGGCCAATCTATTCACCCCTCCACTTT
CDR3: CASSLRIGRPIYSPLHF